This is a list of T cell receptor beta chains from one sample in a study of CD8 T cells in ankylosing spondylitis. Each CDR3 protein gets one entry after TCRdb re-called the 5' RACE reads with MiXCR. Altogether about 300,000 distinct CDR3 sequences are present, less than 25% being singletons, with the ten largest covering roughly 3.6%. The sample was blood, either unsorted or a sorted T cell fraction (not recorded which). Receptors originate from a female donor with ankylosing spondylitis or in good health (not recorded which). The conserved cysteine and the conserved F or W are not part of the CDR3 here. The D gene is left open where the match is weak.

v_gene: TRBV6-1; j_gene: TRBJ2-2; d_gene: TRBD2; CDR3aa: ASSATSGNTGELF
v_gene: TRBV20-1; j_gene: TRBJ2-1; d_gene: NA; CDR3aa: SARGDKRINEQF
v_gene: TRBV7-2; j_gene: TRBJ2-1; d_gene: TRBD2; CDR3aa: ASSFTASGSQGEQF
v_gene: TRBV12-5; j_gene: TRBJ2-7; d_gene: TRBD2; CDR3aa: ASGLPSGTSYEQY
v_gene: TRBV5-1; j_gene: TRBJ2-3; d_gene: TRBD2; CDR3aa: ASSLLTSGNWDTQY
v_gene: TRBV9; j_gene: TRBJ2-1; d_gene: NA; CDR3aa: ASSVGGKANEQF
v_gene: TRBV6-1; j_gene: TRBJ1-6; d_gene: NA; CDR3aa: ASRPGSWTNSPLH
v_gene: TRBV19; j_gene: TRBJ1-1; d_gene: TRBD1; CDR3aa: ASSTGGSGNTEAF
v_gene: TRBV6-2/TRBV6-3; j_gene: TRBJ2-1; d_gene: TRBD2; CDR3aa: ASSYPGTSGGYNEQF
v_gene: TRBV10-2; j_gene: TRBJ1-4; d_gene: NA; CDR3aa: ASMASLNEKLF
v_gene: TRBV18; j_gene: TRBJ2-2; d_gene: NA; CDR3aa: ASSPPNGEMNTGELF
v_gene: TRBV10-3; j_gene: TRBJ2-4; d_gene: NA; CDR3aa: AISAETAKNIQY
v_gene: TRBV2; j_gene: TRBJ1-1; d_gene: NA; CDR3aa: ASSWGGANTEAF
v_gene: TRBV19; j_gene: TRBJ2-1; d_gene: NA; CDR3aa: ASSIARTIGNEQF
v_gene: TRBV5-8; j_gene: TRBJ2-3; d_gene: NA; CDR3aa: ASSLAYRVDDTQY
v_gene: TRBV12-3/TRBV12-4; j_gene: TRBJ1-1; d_gene: NA; CDR3aa: ASSPRVGWETEAF
v_gene: TRBV7-8; j_gene: TRBJ1-2; d_gene: NA; CDR3aa: ASSLKGTPERT
v_gene: TRBV20-1; j_gene: TRBJ2-1; d_gene: TRBD2; CDR3aa: SARKREGVSNEQF
v_gene: TRBV29-1; j_gene: TRBJ2-5; d_gene: NA; CDR3aa: SVEGGVETQY
v_gene: TRBV12-3/TRBV12-4; j_gene: TRBJ1-4; d_gene: NA; CDR3aa: ASSPRESWTGKLF
v_gene: TRBV5-1; j_gene: TRBJ2-7; d_gene: NA; CDR3aa: ASSRAGTAASYEQY
v_gene: TRBV30; j_gene: TRBJ1-1; d_gene: NA; CDR3aa: AWSVIEETEAF
v_gene: TRBV11-2; j_gene: TRBJ2-7; d_gene: TRBD1; CDR3aa: ASSLRGTGGGQY
v_gene: TRBV29-1; j_gene: TRBJ2-5; d_gene: NA; CDR3aa: SVDTPSGVGTQY
v_gene: TRBV6-2/TRBV6-3; j_gene: TRBJ1-1; d_gene: NA; CDR3aa: ASLDRYTEAF
v_gene: TRBV20-1; j_gene: TRBJ1-3; d_gene: NA; CDR3aa: FARDPQGSGNTIY
v_gene: TRBV20-1; j_gene: TRBJ2-7; d_gene: TRBD2; CDR3aa: SARSLGGSGISSYEQY
v_gene: TRBV6-2/TRBV6-3; j_gene: TRBJ2-7; d_gene: NA; CDR3aa: ASGWVSDYEQY
v_gene: TRBV20-1; j_gene: TRBJ2-1; d_gene: TRBD2; CDR3aa: SAWTSGNYNEQF
v_gene: TRBV7-6; j_gene: TRBJ2-2; d_gene: NA; CDR3aa: ASSPFGTGELF
v_gene: TRBV6-6; j_gene: TRBJ2-7; d_gene: NA; CDR3aa: ASSYLPYEQY
v_gene: TRBV29-1; j_gene: TRBJ2-5; d_gene: NA; CDR3aa: SVGDTQETQY
v_gene: TRBV6-1; j_gene: TRBJ2-2; d_gene: NA; CDR3aa: ASRPARLVPGELF
v_gene: TRBV29-1; j_gene: TRBJ1-1; d_gene: NA; CDR3aa: SVGDGMNTEAF
v_gene: TRBV24-1; j_gene: TRBJ2-1; d_gene: NA; CDR3aa: ATSDPVAEIDHNEQF
v_gene: TRBV2; j_gene: TRBJ2-3; d_gene: NA; CDR3aa: AIGTSGADTQY
v_gene: TRBV20-1; j_gene: TRBJ2-7; d_gene: NA; CDR3aa: SARDRSPLPPYEQY
v_gene: TRBV12-3/TRBV12-4; j_gene: TRBJ2-2; d_gene: NA; CDR3aa: ASSLVRGGELF
v_gene: TRBV12-3/TRBV12-4; j_gene: TRBJ2-1; d_gene: TRBD2; CDR3aa: ASLRIAGRNEQF
v_gene: TRBV29-1; j_gene: TRBJ2-5; d_gene: NA; CDR3aa: SVGGRTLRETQY
v_gene: TRBV7-9; j_gene: TRBJ2-2; d_gene: NA; CDR3aa: ALLRTYTGELF
v_gene: TRBV5-6; j_gene: TRBJ2-6; d_gene: NA; CDR3aa: ASSSLRAGANVLT
v_gene: TRBV6-1; j_gene: TRBJ2-3; d_gene: NA; CDR3aa: ASSTIRGQVGLY